The 25 T cell receptor beta chains given below trace back to one sample, sequenced in a study of blood T cell repertoires in COVID-19. Repertoires were generated with immunoSEQ multiplex PCR, while TCRdb's copy carries only in-frame clones and drops some. The top ten hold under 2.5% of the sample, which has roughly 250,000 clones, 70% to 90% seen once. The sample comprised PBMCs or T cells enriched from blood (not recorded which). Every receptor here comes from a woman aged 50 to 60 who had recovered from COVID-19.

This clone was seen only a few times. The J gene is TRBJ2-5, the V gene TRBV18; 9 positions match TRBD2. This CDR3 is 17 amino acids long. V trimming: 2 bases; J trimming: 6 bases; junction bases outside the gene matches: 13. Germline V lookup: CDR1 KGHSH, CDR2 LQKENI. CDR3 residues: CASSPMFMAGTSKTQYF. Here the CDR3 DNA reads TGTGCCAGCTCACCAATGTTTATGGCGGGGACTAGCAAGACCCAGTACTTC. The full variable domain, rest sourced from reference TRBV18 and TRBJ2-5, is NAGVMQNPRHLVRRRGQEARLRCSPMKGHSHVYWYRQLPEEGLKFMVYLQKENIIDESGMPKERFSAEFPKEGPSILRIQQVVRGDSAAYFCASSPMFMAGTSKTQYFGPGTRLLVL.

The chain combines TRBV13 with TRBJ2-1, with 9 bases that match TRBD1. The CDR3 extends over 20 amino acids. CDR1 is PRHDT and CDR2 is FYEKMQ in the germline V gene (reference sequence). V shed 3 bases and J 6 bases; nucleotides not matched to a gene: 21. The CDR3 sequence is CASSFDSWGDRDRVINEQFF. The CDR3 DNA sequence: TGTGCCAGCAGCTTTGACTCTTGGGGGGACCGGGACAGGGTCATCAATGAGCAGTTCTTC.

The rearrangement links TRBV5-6 to TRBJ2-5, with TRBD1 matching 10 bases. The V and J ends lost 6 bases and 5 bases, in that order; junction bases with no gene match: 10. Germline V gene data show CDR1 as SGHDT and CDR2 as YYEEEE. This CDR3 has 15 amino acids. The CDR3 loop reads CASTGGQGFLETQYF. CDR3 nucleotide sequence: TGTGCCAGCACCGGGGGACAGGGGTTCTTGGAGACCCAGTACTTC. The variable domain in full, completed from reference TRBV5-6 and TRBJ2-5, reads DAGVTQSPTHLIKTRGQQVTLRCSPKSGHDTVSWYQQALGQGPQFIFQYYEEEERQRGNFPDRFSGHQFPNYSSELNVNALLLGDSALYLCASTGGQGFLETQYFGPGTRLLVL.

V is TRBV24-1 and J is TRBJ1-6; 8 bases align to TRBD1. The CDR3 sequence is 15 residues long. Losses at the gene ends were 2 bases for V and 8 bases for J; bases not matched to a gene: 4. From germline, CDR1 is KGHDR and CDR2 SFDVKD. DNA for the CDR3: TGTGCCACCAGTGATTCCCGACAGGGGTATTCACCCCTCCACTTT. This gives the protein CATSDSRQGYSPLHF.

This chain connects TRBV27 to TRBJ1-5; tentatively, D is TRBD1 (6 bases). The V gene lost 4 bases and the J gene lost 2 bases, with 15 bases spanning the gap. This CDR3 comprises 16 residues. Germline V gene data show CDR1 as MNHEY and CDR2 as SMNVEV (reference sequence). The CDR3 is CASSSLQGRGNQPQHF. The CDR3 DNA sequence: TGTGCCAGCAGTTCACTACAGGGACGGGGCAATCAGCCCCAGCATTTT.

The chain combines TRBV5-1 with TRBJ2-5, with TRBD2 matching 10 bases. This CDR3 contains 15 residues. V was pared by 0 bases and J by 5 bases, with 4 bases of the junction left unmatched. CDR1 is SGHRS and CDR2 is YFSETQ in the germline V gene. CDR3: CASSLAASGSETQYF. The CDR3 nucleotides are TGCGCCAGCAGCTTGGCGGCTAGCGGGAGCGAGACCCAGTACTTC.

J is TRBJ1-1 and V is TRBV3-1 (or the pseudogene TRBV3-2); D gene unclear. CDR1 and CDR2 (germline): LGHDT, YNNKEL (reference sequence). V lost 1 base and J lost 1, with 7 bases in between. CDR3 length equals 14 residues. The CDR3 reads CASSQGGGNTEAFF. CDR3 nucleotide sequence: TGTGCCAGCAGCCAAGGGGGAGGGAACACTGAAGCTTTCTTT.

This chain joins TRBV11-2 and TRBJ2-3; 8 bases align to TRBD2. The germline V gene encodes CDR1 SGHAT and CDR2 FQNNGV. CDR3 length: 16 residues. Trimming removed 4 bases from V and 0 bases from J; junction bases left unmatched: 6. The CDR3, as DNA: TGTGCCAGCAGCTCAACGGGCGGGAGGAGCACAGATACGCAGTATTTT. Its protein product is CASSSTGGRSTDTQYF.

The chain recombines TRBV7-9 with TRBJ2-5; no clear D. Germline CDR1 is SEHNR and CDR2 is FQNEAQ (reference sequence). The CDR3 spans 11 residues. V shed 5 bases and J shed 5 bases, with 6 bases lying between them. The CDR3 is CASSTSETQYF. CDR3 DNA sequence: TGTGCCAGCAGCACATCGGAGACCCAGTACTTC. Variable domain in full (rest from reference TRBV7-9 and TRBJ2-5): DTGVSQNPRHKITKRGQNVTFRCDPISEHNRLYWYRQTLGQGPEFLTYFQNEAQLEKSRLLSDRFSAERPKGSFSTLEIQRTEQGDSAMYLCASSTSETQYFGPGTRLLVL.

The chain carries TRBV7-3 and TRBJ2-1; 7 bases fit TRBD2. Germline lookup yields CDR1 SGHTA and CDR2 FQGTGA. The CDR3 runs 15 residues. With V trimmed by 5 bases and J by 9 bases, 13 bases remained unmatched. The CDR3 nucleotides read TGTGCCAGCAGCCCCGGGGAGGGCAGGGTAGCTGAGCAGTTCTTC. Protein: CASSPGEGRVAEQFF.

J is TRBJ2-7 and V is TRBV27, with 8 bases lining up with TRBD1. The CDR3 consists of 14 residues. CDR1 is MNHEY, CDR2 SMNVEV, per germline (reference sequence). V lost 0 bases to trimming and J lost 5 bases; unmatched junction nucleotides: 3. CDR3 bases: TGTGCCAGCAGTTTATCCAGGGGGCATCACGAGCAGTACTTC. Translation gives CASSLSRGHHEQYF.

The chain links TRBV3-1 (or the pseudogene TRBV3-2) to TRBJ2-7, with 7 bases aligning to TRBD2. CDR1 LGHDT and CDR2 YNNKEL come from the germline V gene (reference sequence). The V and J ends lost 0 bases and 4 bases, in that order; junction bases with no gene match: 3. This CDR3 contains 14 residues. The CDR3 DNA follows: TGTGCCAGCAGCCAAGATCGGGGGGTTTACGAGCAGTACTTC. This encodes CASSQDRGVYEQYF.

On this clone: At one end, the junction sequence differs from germline, possibly due to a read error. The chain links TRBV6-5 to TRBJ2-7, with TRBD2 identical over 8 bases. This CDR3 has 14 amino acids. The germline V gene encodes CDR1 MNHEY and CDR2 SVGAGI. This chain's CDR3 is CASQLAVDTYKQYF. For the CDR3, the DNA is TGTGCCAGCCAACTAGCGGTCGACACCTACAAGCAGTACTTC.

The rearrangement uses TRBV7-2 and TRBJ1-1, with 10 bases that match TRBD1. Looked up from germline, CDR1 is SGHTA and CDR2 is FQGNSA. The CDR3 consists of 16 residues. Germline trimming cut 5 bases from V and 5 bases from J; bases unmatched to any gene: 11. The CDR3 here is CASSLDRGQGGTEAFF. The CDR3 DNA is TGTGCCAGCAGCCTCGACAGGGGGCAGGGAGGGACTGAAGCTTTCTTT.

The chain has TRBV5-5 and TRBJ2-1; 11 bases are a match to TRBD2. J was trimmed by 4 bases and V by 3 bases; bases with no gene match: 3. The CDR3 is made up of 15 amino acids. Germline V gene data show CDR1 as SGHKS and CDR2 as YYEKEE (reference sequence). The DNA of the CDR3 is TGTGCCAGCAGCTCGGGACTAGCGGTATACAATGAGCAGTTCTTC. Protein: CASSSGLAVYNEQFF.

By sample fraction, this clone is medium-sized (0.01 to 0.1%). The CDR3 sequence is CASQTQGDYGYTF. The CDR3 DNA sequence: TGTGCCAGCCAAACGCAGGGCGACTATGGCTACACCTTC. This chain connects TRBV6-1 to TRBJ1-2; D is perhaps TRBD1 (5 bases). CDR1 and CDR2 (germline): MNHNS, SASEGT. The CDR3 is 13 amino acids. The V end lost 8 bases, the J end lost 3 bases, and 13 bases lay between the germline ends.

The genes are TRBV18 and TRBJ1-1; TRBD1 is a possible D gene (5 bases). Between the trimmed V and J ends, which lost 10 bases and 3 bases, there was a span of 15 bases. The CDR3 totals 13 residues. Germline loops: CDR1 KGHSH, CDR2 LQKENI. CDR3 in amino acids: CATTPTGDTEAFF. As DNA, the CDR3 is TGTGCCACCACCCCGACGGGGGACACTGAAGCTTTCTTT.

V usage is TRBV4-2 and J usage is TRBJ2-7, with 9 positions matching TRBD2. After removal of 0 bases from V and 4 bases from J, the junction contained 13 bases not matched to a gene. Germline CDR1 and CDR2: LGHNA and YNFKEQ. There are 18 residues in the CDR3. The CDR3 here is CASSQDPRGGAGGYEQYF. The CDR3 region has the DNA TGTGCCAGCAGCCAAGACCCCCGAGGGGGAGCGGGAGGATACGAGCAGTACTTC.

The CDR3 DNA reads as TGTGCCAGTAGTATTAGACCCCTGAGGGCTGAAGCTTTCTTT. This codes for CASSIRPLRAEAFF. The V gene is TRBV19, the J gene TRBJ1-1; D gene ambiguous. This CDR3 comprises 14 residues. Trimming left V 3 bases short and J 6 bases short, with 14 bases between. Germline CDR1 reads LNHDA; CDR2 reads SQIVND (reference sequence).

The genes are TRBV14 and TRBJ2-1; possibly TRBD2 for D (5 bases). The germline V gene encodes CDR1 SGHDN and CDR2 FVKESK. The germline V and J ends were trimmed by 4 bases and 6 bases, with 10 bases remaining between them. The CDR3 spans 13 residues. The CDR3 region has the DNA TGTGCCAGCAGCCTCCGGGGTCTCAATGAGCAGTTCTTC. The encoded protein is CASSLRGLNEQFF. Combining the CDR3 with reference TRBV14 and TRBJ2-1 gives the whole variable domain EAGVTQFPSHSVIEKGQTVTLRCDPISGHDNLYWYRRVMGKEIKFLLHFVKESKQDESGMPNNRFLAERTGGTYSTLKVQPAELEDSGVYFCASSLRGLNEQFFGPGTRLTVL.

CDR3 loop: CASSSPTSGRATDTQYF. In nucleotides, the CDR3 is TGTGCCAGCTCAAGCCCCACGAGCGGGAGGGCCACAGATACGCAGTATTTT. This chain joins TRBV5-4 and TRBJ2-3; 10 positions agree with TRBD2. CDR1 is SGHNT and CDR2 is YYREEE in the germline V gene (reference sequence). The CDR3 is 17 amino acids. Trimming at V came to 7 bases and at J to 2 bases, leaving 13 bases not matched to a gene.

The chain carries TRBV7-2 and TRBJ2-7, with 8 positions matching TRBD2. Germline loops: CDR1 SGHTA, CDR2 FQGNSA. The junction had 5 bases not matched to a gene; V was cut back by 1 base and J by 0 bases. This CDR3 region has 16 residues. In DNA form, the CDR3 reads TGTGCCAGCAGCTTAGTCGTCGGGGGGGACTCCTACGAGCAGTACTTC. This codes for CASSLVVGGDSYEQYF.

The V gene is TRBV6-5, the J gene TRBJ2-2; 8 nucleotides line up with TRBD2. The CDR3 runs to 15 residues. V lost 7 bases, J lost 4 bases, and 8 bases stayed unmatched. Germline V gene sequence: CDR1 MNHEY, CDR2 SVGAGI. CDR3 DNA: TGTGCCAGCATTCGGGAGGGCGGTGGCACCGGGGAGCTGTTTTTT. Translated, it gives CASIREGGGTGELFF.

This clone was counted between two and nine times. The chain links TRBV7-9 to TRBJ1-2; D is possibly TRBD1 (5 bases). V was pared by 5 bases and J by 3 bases, with 16 bases between. CDR1 is SEHNR, CDR2 FQNEAQ, per germline (reference sequence). CDR3 size: 15 residues. CDR3 DNA sequence: TGTGCCAGCAGCCCAGGGATAAAGGCTCACTATGGCTACACCTTC. Encoded protein: CASSPGIKAHYGYTF. The entire variable domain, with the rest obtained from reference TRBV7-9 and TRBJ1-2, is as follows: DTGVSQNPRHKITKRGQNVTFRCDPISEHNRLYWYRQTLGQGPEFLTYFQNEAQLEKSRLLSDRFSAERPKGSFSTLEIQRTEQGDSAMYLCASSPGIKAHYGYTFGSGTRLTVV.

The chain employs TRBV2 and TRBJ2-1; TRBD2 matches at 11 bases. After removal of 7 bases from V and 11 bases from J, the junction contained 1 base not matched to a gene. The CDR3 sequence is 11 residues long. Looked up from germline, CDR1 is SNHLY and CDR2 is FYNNEI. CDR3 protein: CASKTSGKQFF. CDR3 in DNA: TGTGCCAGCAAGACTAGCGGGAAGCAGTTCTTC. The whole variable domain, filled in from reference TRBV2 and TRBJ2-1, reads EPEVTQTPSHQVTQMGQEVILRCVPISNHLYFYWYRQILGQKVEFLVSFYNNEISEKSEIFDDQFSVERPDGSNFTLKIRSTKLEDSAMYFCASKTSGKQFFGPGTRLTVL.